Given below is one T cell receptor beta chain in context. CDR3 length equals 16 residues. Germline CDR1 and CDR2: SEHNR and FQNEAQ (reference sequence). V was clipped by 5 bases and J by 2 bases; unmatched bases: 7. TCRdb's table, derived via immunoSEQ multiplex PCR, lists solely in-frame clones and lacks some. The sample has roughly 98,000 clones, around 86% seen once. The data stem from a study of radiotherapy plus CTLA-4 blockade in lung cancer. The chain has TRBV7-9 and TRBJ2-2, with 8 nucleotides matching TRBD1. Sample: peripheral blood, taken from a patient treated with radiotherapy plus ipilimumab. The source is a human donor with non-small cell lung cancer that progressed on radiotherapy plus ipilimumab. CDR3 DNA: TGTGCCAGCAGCCGTGCGACAGGGGCCAACACCGGGGAGCTGTTTTTT. This gives the protein CASSRATGANTGELFF.